What follows are 7 T cell receptor beta chains derived from one specimen sequenced in a study of blood T cells in healthy people across ages. Next came a second PCR, run for about 7 to 12 cycles, which used a sample-barcoded 5' primer along with a J-beta primer mix. One entry per CDR3 protein, called by TCRdb with MiXCR from the 5' RACE reads. The table shows 800,000 or so distinct CDR3 sequences, with 25% occurring only once. The sample was also linked to a second study, of T cells of mothers and their children.

Sequences were obtained from blood. Receptors originate from a boy aged 5 to 17 in good health.

This clonotype was picked up a small number of times. The chain is built from TRBV7-9 and TRBJ1-1; TRBD1 is a possible D gene (6 bases). The CDR3 has 15 residues. Germline V lookup: CDR1 SEHNR, CDR2 FQNEAQ (reference sequence). The V end lost 4 bases, the J end lost 0 bases, and 12 bases lay between the germline ends. The CDR3 DNA follows: TGTGCCAGCAGCTACGGACAGACCTTGAACACTGAAGCTTTCTTT. It encodes CASSYGQTLNTEAFF.

This clonotype was found a few times. The chain combines TRBV20-1 with TRBJ2-1; D not resolved. Deletions cut 6 bases from V and 11 bases from J, with 8 bases between. From germline, CDR1 is DFQATT and CDR2 SNEGSKA (reference sequence). The CDR3 extends over 9 amino acids. The CDR3 DNA sequence: TGCAGTGCCAGCGCCCAGCAGTTCTTC. This codes for CSASAQQFF.

In its sample, this clonotype was seen a few times. The chain uses TRBV6-2 or TRBV6-3 and TRBJ2-1, with a weak D call TRBD1 (5 bases). This CDR3 spans 13 amino acids. V gave up 4 bases and J gave up 9 bases, with 13 bases separating them. Per the germline V gene, CDR1 is MNHEY and CDR2 is SVGEGT. The CDR3 spells CASSWQGSTEQFF. The CDR3 DNA reads TGTGCCAGCAGTTGGCAGGGAAGCACTGAGCAGTTCTTC.

The sample holds a few counts of this clonotype. The chain links TRBV18 to TRBJ2-5; D not certain. Germline V gene data show CDR1 as KGHSH and CDR2 as LQKENI. The length of the CDR3 is 14 residues. V was shortened by 3 bases and J by 5 bases, with 13 bases between the two germline ends. The CDR3 reads CASSPPDLRETQYF. The CDR3 DNA follows: TGTGCCAGCTCACCGCCAGACTTGCGGGAGACCCAGTACTTC.

J is TRBJ1-1 and V is TRBV28; D is ambiguous. Germline V gene sequence: CDR1 MDHEN, CDR2 SYDVKM. CDR3 length equals 14 residues. V was shortened by 3 bases and J by 4 bases, with 12 bases between the two germline ends. CDR3 sequence reads: CASSFRGSGTEAFF. In DNA, the CDR3 is TGTGCCAGCAGTTTCCGGGGAAGCGGCACTGAAGCTTTCTTT.

In its sample, this clonotype was seen a few times. V and J are TRBV28 and TRBJ2-5; TRBD1 or TRBD2 may be the D gene (5 bases each). The J call may be wrong; the DNA end is better matched by TRBJ2-7. The CDR3 spans 15 residues. Per germline, CDR1 MDHEN and CDR2 SYDVKM. The CDR3 sequence is CASSLRGTFSYEQYF. CDR3 coding DNA: TGTGCCAGCAGTCTCCGAGGGACCTTTTCCTACGAGCAGTACTTC.

In this sample, this clonotype turned up a few times. The V gene is TRBV29-1, the J gene TRBJ2-2, with D hard to call. V lost 5 bases and J lost 4, with 8 bases in between. CDR1 is SQVTM, CDR2 ANQGSEA, per germline. The CDR3 runs to 12 residues. The CDR3 sequence: CSVFFVTGELFF. The CDR3, as DNA: TGCAGCGTTTTTTTTGTCACCGGGGAGCTGTTTTTT.